The present T cell receptor (beta chain) was sequenced within a study of neurological immune-mediated disorders. There are many counts of this clonotype. MiXCR was run by TCRdb on the 5' RACE reads, yielding one entry per CDR3 protein. This table holds roughly 80,000 distinct CDR3 sequences, roughly 17% found once. This CDR3 comprises 18 residues. Trimming left V 2 bases short and J 5 bases short, with 22 bases between. From germline, CDR1 is SEHNR and CDR2 FQNEAQ (reference sequence). Sequencing input: PBMCs. V and J are TRBV7-9 and TRBJ2-1; D might be TRBD1 or TRBD2, each matching 5 bases. The TCR originated in a woman between 40 and 55 years old in good health. The CDR3 protein is CASSLKSIGAPGNNEQFF. The DNA for the CDR3 is TGTGCCAGCAGCTTAAAGTCAATTGGGGCCCCGGGGAACAATGAGCAGTTCTTC.